This section outlines one T cell receptor beta chain sequence together with its context. The antigen remains unidentified. The data originate from a study of cytomegalovirus exposure and HLA in healthy donors. Overall study results and limits: Judged likely to be a sequencing artifact was a cluster of highly shared sequence variants. A few CMV-associated chains were confirmed in vitro to be specific for CMV antigens. More clonal expansion characterized HLA-associated TCR beta chains than equally common others in a later analysis.

PCR primers comprised 60 Vbeta and 13 Jbeta primers. Profiling relied on immunoSEQ multiplex PCR, and the TCRdb table lists in-frame clones only, not all of them. The sample has some 140,000 clones, 70% to 90% seen once. Sequenced sample: PBMCs. This clonotype originated in a woman between 40 and 55 years old in good health and CMV-seropositive.

In nucleotides, the CDR3 is TGTGCCAGTAGTATGGCGGACTTTCCGCTTGGCTACACCTTC. It translates to CASSMADFPLGYTF. The chain joins TRBV19 to TRBJ1-2; D is unresolved. The germline gives CDR1 LNHDA, CDR2 SQIVND (reference sequence). The CDR3 loop spans 14 amino acids. V lost 3 bases and J lost 7, with 15 bases in between.